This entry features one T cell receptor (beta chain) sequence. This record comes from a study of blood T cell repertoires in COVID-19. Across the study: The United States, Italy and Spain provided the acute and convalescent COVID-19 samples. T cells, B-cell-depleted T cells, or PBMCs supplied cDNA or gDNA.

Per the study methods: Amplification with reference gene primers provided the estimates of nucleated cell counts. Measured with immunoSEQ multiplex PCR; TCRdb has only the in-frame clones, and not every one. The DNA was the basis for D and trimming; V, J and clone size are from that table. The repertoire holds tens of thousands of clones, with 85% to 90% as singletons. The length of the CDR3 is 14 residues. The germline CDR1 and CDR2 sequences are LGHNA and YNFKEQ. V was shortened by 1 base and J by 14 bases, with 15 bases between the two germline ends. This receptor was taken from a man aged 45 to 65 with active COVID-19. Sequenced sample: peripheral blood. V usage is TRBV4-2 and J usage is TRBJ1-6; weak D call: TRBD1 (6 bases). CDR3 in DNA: TGTGCCAGCAGCCAAGGTCCGGACAGTGTGTCCCTCCACTTT. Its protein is CASSQGPDSVSLHF.